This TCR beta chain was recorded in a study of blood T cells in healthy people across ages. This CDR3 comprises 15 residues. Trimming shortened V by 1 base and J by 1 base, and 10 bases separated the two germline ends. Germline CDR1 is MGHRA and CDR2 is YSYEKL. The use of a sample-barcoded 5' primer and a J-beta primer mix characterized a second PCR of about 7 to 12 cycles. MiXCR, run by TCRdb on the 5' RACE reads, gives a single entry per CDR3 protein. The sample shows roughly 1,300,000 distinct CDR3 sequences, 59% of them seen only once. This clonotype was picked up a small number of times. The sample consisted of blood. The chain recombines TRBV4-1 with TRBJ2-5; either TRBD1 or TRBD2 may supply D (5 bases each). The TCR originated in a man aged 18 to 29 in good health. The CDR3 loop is CASSQGWGFQETQYF. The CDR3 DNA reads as TGCGCCAGCAGCCAAGGATGGGGGTTCCAAGAGACCCAGTACTTC.